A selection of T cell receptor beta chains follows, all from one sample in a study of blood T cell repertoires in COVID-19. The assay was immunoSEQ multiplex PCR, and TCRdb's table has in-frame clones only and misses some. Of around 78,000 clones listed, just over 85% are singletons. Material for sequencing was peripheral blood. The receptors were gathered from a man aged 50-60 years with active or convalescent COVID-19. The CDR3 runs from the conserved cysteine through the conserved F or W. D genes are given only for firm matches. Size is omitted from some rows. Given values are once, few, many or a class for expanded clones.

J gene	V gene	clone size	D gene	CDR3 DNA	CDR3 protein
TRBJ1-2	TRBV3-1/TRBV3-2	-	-	TGTGCCAGCAGCCAAGCAGGGGCCCCTACATCTAACTATGGCTACACCTTC	CASSQAGAPTSNYGYTF
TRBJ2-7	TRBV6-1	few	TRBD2	TGTGCCAGCAGTGATCTAGCGGGGGGATACGAGCAGTACTTC	CASSDLAGGYEQYF
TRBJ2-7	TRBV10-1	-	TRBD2	TGCGCCAGCAGTCCCGCCCGTCCAGCGGGAGGCGAGCAGTACTTC	CASSPARPAGGEQYF
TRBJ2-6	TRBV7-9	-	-	TGTGCCAGCAGCATAACAGGGTCTTTTGGGGCCAACGTCCTGACTTTC	CASSITGSFGANVLTF
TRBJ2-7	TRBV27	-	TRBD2	TGTGCCAGCAGACGAGCGGGGGTGGCCGCTTCCTACGAGCAGTACTTC	CASRRAGVAASYEQYF
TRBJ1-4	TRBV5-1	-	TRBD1	TGCGCCAGCAGTTCCCAGGGGGCAGATGAAAAACTGTTTTTT	CASSSQGADEKLFF
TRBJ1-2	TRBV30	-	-	TGTGCCTGGAGTGTACGACAGTCCCCTAACTATGGCTACACCTTC	CAWSVRQSPNYGYTF
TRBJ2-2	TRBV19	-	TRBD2	TGTGCCAGTAGACAACCGGGAGGGACCGGGGAGCTGTTTTTT	CASRQPGGTGELFF
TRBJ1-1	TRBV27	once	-	TGTGCCAGCAGTTTAACCCCGTGGCAGGGTGGCACTGAAGCTTTCTTT	CASSLTPWQGGTEAFF
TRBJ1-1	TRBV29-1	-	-	TGCAGCGTTGGGGCTTGGGGGACACCGAACACTGAAGCTTTCTTT	CSVGAWGTPNTEAFF
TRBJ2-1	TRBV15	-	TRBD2	TGTGCCACCAGCAGAGATAACGCGGGAGGGACCTACAATGAGCAGTTCTTC	CATSRDNAGGTYNEQFF
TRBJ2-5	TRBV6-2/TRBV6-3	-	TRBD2	TGTGCCAGCAGTTTGGGTACTAGCGGGGGGCCCGAAGAGACCCAGTACTTC	CASSLGTSGGPEETQYF
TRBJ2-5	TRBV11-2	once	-	TGTGCCAGCAGCCCGCGGGGAGCGGAGGAGACCCAGTACTTC	CASSPRGAEETQYF
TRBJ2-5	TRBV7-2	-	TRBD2	TGTGCCAGCAGCGCCACCGAACTAGCGGGGGGGTCTGTGGAGACCCAGTACTTC	CASSATELAGGSVETQYF
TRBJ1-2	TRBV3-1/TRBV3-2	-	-	TGTGCCAGCAGCCCGGGGAGAATGACAGGAGGTGGCTACACCTTC	CASSPGRMTGGGYTF
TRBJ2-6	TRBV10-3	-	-	TGTGCCATCAGTGAGTCCACTGGAGCTAACGTCCTGACTTTC	CAISESTGANVLTF
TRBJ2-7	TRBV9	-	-	TGTGCCAGCAGCGTAGCTATTGCGGCGAACTACGAGCAGTACTTC	CASSVAIAANYEQYF
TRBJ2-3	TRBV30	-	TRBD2	TGTGCCTGGACGGCGGGAGGCACAGATACGCAGTATTTT	CAWTAGGTDTQYF
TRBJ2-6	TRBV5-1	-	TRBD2	TGCGCCAGCAGCTCGTTCGGCGGGAGGAAAACCCCCTCTGGGGCCAACGTCCTGACTTTC	CASSSFGGRKTPSGANVLTF
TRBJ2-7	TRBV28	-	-	TGTGCCAGCAACCCTCCCGGGACAACCTACGAGCAGTACTTC	CASNPPGTTYEQYF
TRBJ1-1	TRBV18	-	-	TGTGCCAGCTCACCCGTGGGACAGAACACTGAAGCTTTCTTT	CASSPVGQNTEAFF
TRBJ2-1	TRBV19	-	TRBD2	TGTGCCAGTAGGGAACTAGCGGGAAGCTCCTACAATGAGCAGTTCTTC	CASRELAGSSYNEQFF
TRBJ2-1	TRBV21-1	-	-	TGTGCCAGCAGCAACGGGGGCGGGGGACCCTACAATGAGCAGTTCTTC	CASSNGGGGPYNEQFF
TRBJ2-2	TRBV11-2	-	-	TGTGCCAGCAGCTTAGTATCTAGGCAGGGGAGCACCGGGGAGCTGTTTTTT	CASSLVSRQGSTGELFF
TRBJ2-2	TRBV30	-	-	TGTGCCTGGAGGCTCGCAGTGGGGCGCGCCGGGGAGCTGTTTTTT	CAWRLAVGRAGELFF
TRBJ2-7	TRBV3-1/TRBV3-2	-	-	TGTGCCAGCAGCCCAGCCGTCGGGGAGAGGAATGGTGAGCAGTACTTC	CASSPAVGERNGEQYF
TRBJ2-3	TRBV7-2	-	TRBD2	TGTGCCAGCAGCCCGGGACTAGCGAATACAGATACGCAGTATTTT	CASSPGLANTDTQYF
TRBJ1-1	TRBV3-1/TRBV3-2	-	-	TGTGCCAGCAGCCAGGGGGGGGCGAGGAACACTGAAGCTTTCTTT	CASSQGGARNTEAFF
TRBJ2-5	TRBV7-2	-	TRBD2	TGTGCCAGCGGACTAGCGGGGGTGTTGGAGACCCAGTACTTC	CASGLAGVLETQYF
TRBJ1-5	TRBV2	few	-	TGTGCCAGCAGTGAGGGCAGGTATCAGCCCCAGCATTTT	CASSEGRYQPQHF
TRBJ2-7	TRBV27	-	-	TGTGCCAGCAGTTTATCCGGGTTTGAGCAGTACTTC	CASSLSGFEQYF
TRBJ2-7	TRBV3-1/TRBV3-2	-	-	TGTGCCAGCAGCAAAGACAGGAGGGGCCTCTACGAGCAGTACTTC	CASSKDRRGLYEQYF
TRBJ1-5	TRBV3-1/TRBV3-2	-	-	TGTGCCAGCAGCCAAGCCGGGGATCAGCCCCAGCATTTT	CASSQAGDQPQHF
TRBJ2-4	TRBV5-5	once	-	TGTGCCAGCAGCCCGCGGAGGGGTCCGGGCGACATTCAGTACTTC	CASSPRRGPGDIQYF
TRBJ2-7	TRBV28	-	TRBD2	TGTGCCAGCACCTGGACTAGCGGGGGCTACGAGCAGTACTTC	CASTWTSGGYEQYF
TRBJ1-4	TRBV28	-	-	TGTGCCAGCAGCCGATTCGGGGCAACTAATGAAAAACTGTTTTTT	CASSRFGATNEKLFF
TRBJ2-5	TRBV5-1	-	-	TGCGCCAGCAGCTCCGTCCAAGAGACCCAGTACTTC	CASSSVQETQYF
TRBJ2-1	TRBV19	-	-	TGTGCCAGTAGTCGGCTTAGGGGGTCGGCCTACAATGAGCAGTTCTTC	CASSRLRGSAYNEQFF
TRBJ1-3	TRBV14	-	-	TGTGCCAGCAGCCAAGGGAGGTTATCTGGAAACACCATATATTTT	CASSQGRLSGNTIYF
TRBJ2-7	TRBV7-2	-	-	TGTGCCAGCAGCTTAGGTCTCAGGACCTACGAGCAGTACTTC	CASSLGLRTYEQYF
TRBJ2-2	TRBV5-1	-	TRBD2	TGCGCCAGCAGCTCCCGACTAGCGGGAGGGCCCGGGGAGCTGTTTTTT	CASSSRLAGGPGELFF
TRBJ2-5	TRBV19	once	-	TGTGCCAGTAGTACGGGTATTTTTGAGACCCAGTACTTC	CASSTGIFETQYF
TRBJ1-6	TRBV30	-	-	TGTGCCTGGAGTACAAGAATTGCGGATTCACCCCTCCACTTT	CAWSTRIADSPLHF
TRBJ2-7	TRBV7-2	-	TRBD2	TGTGCCAGCAGCTTAGGGGGTAGCGGGGGAACCTACGAGCAGTACTTC	CASSLGGSGGTYEQYF
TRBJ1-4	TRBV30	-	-	TGTGCCTGGAGTGTTGGGGGAGGGGATGAAAAACTGTTTTTT	CAWSVGGGDEKLFF
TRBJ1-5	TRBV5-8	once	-	TGTGCCAGCAGCTTGGTCGCGAATAGCAATCAGCCCCAGCATTTT	CASSLVANSNQPQHF
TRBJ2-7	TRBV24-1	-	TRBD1	TGTGCCAGAGACGATAGGTCGGGACAGGGGCATACTTTGGCCTTCTCCTACGAGCAGTACTTC	CARDDRSGQGHTLAFSYEQYF
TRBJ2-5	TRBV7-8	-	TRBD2	TGTGCCAGCAGTTGGATAAGCGGGGAAGAGACCCAGTACTTC	CASSWISGEETQYF
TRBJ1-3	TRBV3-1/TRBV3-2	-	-	TGTGCCAGCAGCCAAGATTTGACGCGACTCTCTGGAAACACCATATATTTT	CASSQDLTRLSGNTIYF
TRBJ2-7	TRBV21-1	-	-	TGTGCCAGCAGCAAAAGGGTCCGGGACAGGGTTCCCGAGCAGTACTTC	CASSKRVRDRVPEQYF